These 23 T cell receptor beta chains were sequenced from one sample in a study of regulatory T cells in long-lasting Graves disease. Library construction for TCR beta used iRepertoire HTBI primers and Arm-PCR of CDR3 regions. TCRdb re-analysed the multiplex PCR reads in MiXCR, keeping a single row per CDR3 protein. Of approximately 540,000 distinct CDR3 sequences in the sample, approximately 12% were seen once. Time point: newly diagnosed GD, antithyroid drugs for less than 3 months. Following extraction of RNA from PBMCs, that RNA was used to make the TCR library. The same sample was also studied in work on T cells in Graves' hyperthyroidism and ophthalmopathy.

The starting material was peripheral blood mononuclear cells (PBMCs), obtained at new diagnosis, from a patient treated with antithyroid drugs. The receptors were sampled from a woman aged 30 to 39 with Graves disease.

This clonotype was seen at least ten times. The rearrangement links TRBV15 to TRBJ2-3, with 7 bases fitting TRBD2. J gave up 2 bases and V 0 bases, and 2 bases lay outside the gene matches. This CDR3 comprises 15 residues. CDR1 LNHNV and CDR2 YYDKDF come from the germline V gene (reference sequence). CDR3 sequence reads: CATSRDGRLTDTQYF. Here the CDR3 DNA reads TGTGCCACCAGCAGAGACGGGAGGCTCACAGATACGCAGTATTTT.

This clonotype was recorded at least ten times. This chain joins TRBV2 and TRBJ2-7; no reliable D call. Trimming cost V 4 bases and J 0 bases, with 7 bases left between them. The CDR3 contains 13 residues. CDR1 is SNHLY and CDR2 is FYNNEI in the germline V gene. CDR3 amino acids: CASSGHLSYEQYF. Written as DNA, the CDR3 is TGTGCCAGCAGTGGACACCTCTCCTACGAGCAGTACTTC.

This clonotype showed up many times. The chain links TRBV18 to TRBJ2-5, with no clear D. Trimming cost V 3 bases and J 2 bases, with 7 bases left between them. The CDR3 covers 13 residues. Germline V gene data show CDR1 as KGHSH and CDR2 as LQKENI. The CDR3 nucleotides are TGTGCCAGCTCACCGAAGGGTCAAGAGACCCAGTACTTC. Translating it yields CASSPKGQETQYF.

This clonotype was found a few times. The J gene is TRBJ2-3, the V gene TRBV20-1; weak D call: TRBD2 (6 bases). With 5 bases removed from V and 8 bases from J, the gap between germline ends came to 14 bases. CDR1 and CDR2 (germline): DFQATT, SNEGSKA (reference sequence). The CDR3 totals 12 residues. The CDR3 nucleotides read TGCAGTGCTTGGGACTCCGGAGTTACGCAGTATTTT. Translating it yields CSAWDSGVTQYF.

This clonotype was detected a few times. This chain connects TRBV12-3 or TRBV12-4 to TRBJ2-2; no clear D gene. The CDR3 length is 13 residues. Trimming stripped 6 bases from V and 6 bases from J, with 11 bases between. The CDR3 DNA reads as TGTGCCAGCAGCCCCCAACCTCCCGGGGAGCTGTTTTTT. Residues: CASSPQPPGELFF.

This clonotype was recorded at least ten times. The CDR3 is CAISPGQGVTYEQYF. CDR3 coding DNA: TGTGCCATCAGTCCGGGACAGGGGGTGACCTACGAGCAGTACTTC. This rearrangement joins TRBV10-3 to TRBJ2-7, with 11 bases matching TRBD1. Germline V gene sequence: CDR1 ENHRY, CDR2 SYGVKD. The CDR3 consists of 15 residues. V lost 5 bases, J lost 2 bases, and 5 bases stayed unmatched.

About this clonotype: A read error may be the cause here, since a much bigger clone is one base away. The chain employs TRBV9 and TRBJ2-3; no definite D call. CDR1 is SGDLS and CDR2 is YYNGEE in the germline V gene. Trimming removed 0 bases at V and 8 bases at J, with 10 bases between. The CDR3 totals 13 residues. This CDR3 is CASSVEGPGTQYF. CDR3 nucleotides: TGTGCCAGCAGCGTAGAAGGACCAGGTACGCAGTATTTT.

CDR3 nucleotides: TGTGCCAGCAGCCGGACACAGGGGGGCATGGGCATTCAGTACTTC. Protein: CASSRTQGGMGIQYF. The V gene is TRBV7-2, the J gene TRBJ2-4; 8 bases are a match to TRBD1. In germline, CDR1 is SGHTA, CDR2 FQGNSA. This CDR3 spans 15 amino acids. V trimming: 5 bases; J trimming: 9 bases; junction bases outside the gene matches: 12.

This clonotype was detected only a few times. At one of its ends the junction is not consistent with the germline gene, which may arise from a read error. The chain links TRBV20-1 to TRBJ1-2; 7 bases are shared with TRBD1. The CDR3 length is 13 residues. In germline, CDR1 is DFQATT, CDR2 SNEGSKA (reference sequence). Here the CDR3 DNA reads TGCAGTGCCCCCGGGACAGCTAACTATGACTACACCTTC. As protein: CSAPGTANYDYTF.

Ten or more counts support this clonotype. CDR3 nucleotide sequence: TGTGCCAGCAGTTTTCGGGGACTAGTTAACGACGAGCAGTACTTC. The encoded protein is CASSFRGLVNDEQYF. This sequence joins TRBV28 and TRBJ2-7, with TRBD2 matching 8 bases. J gave up 5 bases and V 3 bases, and 9 bases lay outside the gene matches. The germline gives CDR1 MDHEN, CDR2 SYDVKM. The CDR3 consists of 15 residues.

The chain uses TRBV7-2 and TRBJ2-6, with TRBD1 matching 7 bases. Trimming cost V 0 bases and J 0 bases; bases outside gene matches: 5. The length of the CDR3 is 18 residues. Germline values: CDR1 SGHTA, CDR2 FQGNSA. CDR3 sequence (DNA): TGTGCCAGCAGCTTAGCGGGACAGATTTTCTCTGGGGCCAACGTCCTGACTTTC. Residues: CASSLAGQIFSGANVLTF.

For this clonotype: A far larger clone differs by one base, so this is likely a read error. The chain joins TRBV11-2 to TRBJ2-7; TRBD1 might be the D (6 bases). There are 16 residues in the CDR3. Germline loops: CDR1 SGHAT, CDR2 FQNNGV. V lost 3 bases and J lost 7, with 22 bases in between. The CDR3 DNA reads TGTGCCAGCAGCTTGAGAAGGGACAAGACCTACAATGAGCAGTACTTC. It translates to CASSLRRDKTYNEQYF.

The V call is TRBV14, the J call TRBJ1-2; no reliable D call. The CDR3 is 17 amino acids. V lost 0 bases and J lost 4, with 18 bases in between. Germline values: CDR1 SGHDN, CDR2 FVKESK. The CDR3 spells CASSQDLVGSSGYGYTF. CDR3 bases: TGTGCCAGCAGCCAAGATCTTGTTGGGTCGTCTGGCTATGGCTACACCTTC.

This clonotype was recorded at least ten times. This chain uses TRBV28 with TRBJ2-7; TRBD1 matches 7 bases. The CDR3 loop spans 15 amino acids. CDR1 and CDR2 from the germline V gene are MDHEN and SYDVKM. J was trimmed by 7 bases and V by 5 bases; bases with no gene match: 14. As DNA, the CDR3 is TGTGCCAGCAGTCAGAACAGGGGAGATAATAAGGAGCAGTACTTC. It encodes CASSQNRGDNKEQYF.

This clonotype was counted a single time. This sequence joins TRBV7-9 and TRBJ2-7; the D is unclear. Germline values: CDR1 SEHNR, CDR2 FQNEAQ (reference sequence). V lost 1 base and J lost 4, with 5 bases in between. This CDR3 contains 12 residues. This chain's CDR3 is CASSLGEYEQYF. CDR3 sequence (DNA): TGTGCCAGCAGCTTAGGAGAATACGAGCAGTACTTC.

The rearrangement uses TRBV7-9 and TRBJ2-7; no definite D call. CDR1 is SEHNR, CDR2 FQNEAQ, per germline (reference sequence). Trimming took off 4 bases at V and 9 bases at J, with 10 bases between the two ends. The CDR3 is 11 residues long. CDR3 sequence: CASSSQIVQYF. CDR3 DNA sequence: TGTGCCAGCAGCTCCCAGATTGTGCAGTACTTC.

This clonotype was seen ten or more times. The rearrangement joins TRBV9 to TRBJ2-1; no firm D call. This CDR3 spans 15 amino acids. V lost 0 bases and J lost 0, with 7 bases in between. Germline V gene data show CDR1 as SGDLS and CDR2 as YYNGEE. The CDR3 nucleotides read TGTGCCAGCAGCGTAGGCAGTAGCTCCTACAATGAGCAGTTCTTC. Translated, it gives CASSVGSSSYNEQFF.

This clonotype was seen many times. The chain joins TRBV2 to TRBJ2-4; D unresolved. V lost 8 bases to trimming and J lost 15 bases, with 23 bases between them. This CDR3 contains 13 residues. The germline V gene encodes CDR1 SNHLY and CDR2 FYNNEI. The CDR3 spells CASQKNIKDVRYF. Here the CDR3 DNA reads TGTGCCAGCCAGAAGAACATTAAAGACGTGCGGTACTTC.

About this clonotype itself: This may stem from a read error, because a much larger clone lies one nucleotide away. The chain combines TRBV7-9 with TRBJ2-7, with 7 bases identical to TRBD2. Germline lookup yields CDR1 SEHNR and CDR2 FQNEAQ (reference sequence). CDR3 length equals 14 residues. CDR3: CASSLAGGDYEQCF. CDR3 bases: TGTGCCAGCAGCTTAGCCGGCGGGGACTACGAGCAGTGCTTC.

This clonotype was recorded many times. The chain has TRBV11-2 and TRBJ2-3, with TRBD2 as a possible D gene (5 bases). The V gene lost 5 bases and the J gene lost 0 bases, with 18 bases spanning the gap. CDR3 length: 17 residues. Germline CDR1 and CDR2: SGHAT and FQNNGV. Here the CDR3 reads CASSPVGRRRSTDTQYF. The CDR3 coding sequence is TGTGCCAGCAGCCCGGTTGGGAGACGGCGAAGCACAGATACGCAGTATTTT.

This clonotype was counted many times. This CDR3 reads CSVAGTPGEETQYF. The CDR3 DNA is TGCAGCGTTGCCGGGACGCCTGGGGAGGAGACCCAGTACTTC. This chain links TRBV29-1 with TRBJ2-5, with D possibly called TRBD1 or TRBD2 (5 bases each). This CDR3 comprises 14 residues. Looked up from germline, CDR1 is SQVTM and CDR2 is ANQGSEA. The germline V and J ends were trimmed by 4 bases and 5 bases, with 17 bases remaining between them.

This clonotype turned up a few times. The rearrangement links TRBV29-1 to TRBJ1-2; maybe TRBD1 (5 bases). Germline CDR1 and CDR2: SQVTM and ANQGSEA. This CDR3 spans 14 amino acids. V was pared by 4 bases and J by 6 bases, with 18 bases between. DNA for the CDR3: TGCAGCGTTGGGGGAGTCGGGGGAGTCGATGGCTACACCTTC. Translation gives CSVGGVGGVDGYTF. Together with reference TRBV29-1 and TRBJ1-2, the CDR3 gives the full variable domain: SAVISQKPSRDICQRGTSLTIQCQVDSQVTMMFWYRQQPGQSLTLIATANQGSEATYESGFVIDKFPISRPNLTFSTLTVSNMSPEDSSIYLCSVGGVGGVDGYTFGSGTRLTVV.

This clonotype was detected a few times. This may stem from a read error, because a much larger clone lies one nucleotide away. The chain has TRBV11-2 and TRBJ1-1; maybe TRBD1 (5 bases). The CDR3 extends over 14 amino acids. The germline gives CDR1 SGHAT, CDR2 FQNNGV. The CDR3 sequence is CASSMGRMNTEASF. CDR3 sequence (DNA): TGTGCCAGCAGCATGGGACGGATGAACACTGAAGCTTCCTTT. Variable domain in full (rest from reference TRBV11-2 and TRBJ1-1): EAGVAQSPRYKIIEKRQSVAFWCNPISGHATLYWYQQILGQGPKLLIQFQNNGVVDDSQLPKDRFSAERLKGVDSTLKIQPAKLEDSAVYLCASSMGRMNTEASFGQGTRLTVV.